The 30 T cell receptor beta chains listed next were all sequenced from one sample in a study of T-cell reconstitution after alpha-beta-depleted transplantation in children. The TCRbeta library incorporated unique molecular identifiers. TCRdb ran MiXCR on the PCR reads and lists one entry per CDR3 protein. The data show 540,000 or so distinct CDR3 sequences, roughly 24% seen once. This specimen consisted of PBMCs, mostly from graft donor cells, obtained 360 days after TCRalphabeta/CD19-depleted stem cell transplant. These receptors came from a boy under three years old who had a stem cell transplant for acute myeloid leukemia, so the T cells may come from the graft donor.

This clonotype appeared a few times. The chain employs TRBV6-1 and TRBJ2-3, with 9 bases fitting TRBD2. V trimming: 7 bases; J trimming: 5 bases; junction bases outside the gene matches: 7. Germline V gives CDR1 MNHNS, CDR2 SASEGT. The CDR3 covers 14 residues. The chain's CDR3 is CASNGGGARDTQYF. CDR3 sequence (DNA): TGTGCCAGCAATGGCGGGGGGGCTAGAGATACGCAGTATTTT.

This clonotype appeared a few times. The gene calls are TRBV11-1 and TRBJ2-5; 10 bases map to TRBD2. CDR3 length equals 20 residues. With 3 bases clipped from V and 6 bases from J, the junction kept 22 bases outside the gene matches. Germline CDR1 is SGHAT and CDR2 is FQDESV (reference sequence). The CDR3 loop reads CASSFEGRTAGLAGVKTQYF. In nucleotides, the CDR3 is TGTGCCAGCAGCTTTGAAGGCCGGACAGCTGGGCTAGCGGGGGTAAAGACCCAGTACTTC.

The V call is TRBV7-9, the J call TRBJ2-2; D ambiguous. CDR1 and CDR2 from the germline V gene are SEHNR and FQNEAQ (reference sequence). The length of the CDR3 is 14 residues. Deletions cut 5 bases from V and 1 base from J, with 8 bases between. The CDR3 here is CASSGNMNTGELFF. As DNA, the CDR3 is TGTGCCAGCAGCGGAAACATGAACACCGGGGAGCTGTTTTTT. The full variable domain, rest sourced from reference TRBV7-9 and TRBJ2-2, is DTGVSQNPRHKITKRGQNVTFRCDPISEHNRLYWYRQTLGQGPEFLTYFQNEAQLEKSRLLSDRFSAERPKGSFSTLEIQRTEQGDSAMYLCASSGNMNTGELFFGEGSRLTVL.

This clonotype has ten or more counts. The rearrangement links TRBV11-2 to TRBJ2-3, with TRBD2 as a possible D gene (5 bases). The CDR3 is made up of 18 amino acids. The ends were cut back, 1 base at V and 2 bases at J, with 19 bases in the middle. From germline, CDR1 is SGHAT and CDR2 FQNNGV. The CDR3 sequence is CASSLVSSSAPSTDTQYF. CDR3 DNA sequence: TGTGCCAGCAGCTTAGTGTCTAGCAGCGCCCCATCCACAGATACGCAGTATTTT. Full variable domain (remainder filled in from reference TRBV11-2 and TRBJ2-3): EAGVAQSPRYKIIEKRQSVAFWCNPISGHATLYWYQQILGQGPKLLIQFQNNGVVDDSQLPKDRFSAERLKGVDSTLKIQPAKLEDSAVYLCASSLVSSSAPSTDTQYFGPGTRLTVL.

This clonotype came up a few times. The J gene is TRBJ2-1, the V gene TRBV12-3 or TRBV12-4; D is possibly TRBD1 (7 bases). V was trimmed by 6 bases and J by 7 bases, leaving 19 bases between them. The CDR3 totals 15 residues. The CDR3 nucleotides read TGTGCCAGCAGGCTCGACAGGGAGGTACGGAATGAGCAGTTCTTC. It specifies CASRLDREVRNEQFF.

This clonotype was observed at least ten times. This sequence joins TRBV7-2 and TRBJ2-1; 14 nucleotides align to TRBD2. CDR1 SGHTA and CDR2 FQGNSA come from the germline V gene. The CDR3 length is 14 residues. V was pared by 5 bases and J by 9 bases, with 3 bases of the junction left unmatched. CDR3 sequence (DNA): TGTGCCAGCAGCCCTGGGACTAGCGGGAGTGAGCAGTTCTTC. As protein: CASSPGTSGSEQFF.

This clonotype was observed a handful of times. The chain has TRBV19 and TRBJ2-7; D not resolved. From germline, CDR1 is LNHDA and CDR2 SQIVND (reference sequence). Deletions cut 5 bases from V and 3 bases from J, with 8 bases between. The CDR3 extends over 12 amino acids. The CDR3, as DNA: TGTGCCAGTAGTTCCAGCCTCTACGAGCAGTACTTC. Amino acids: CASSSSLYEQYF.

The CDR3 region has the DNA TGTGCCAGCAGTTTATATAACTACCCCTCCTACAATGAGCAGTTCTTC. This encodes CASSLYNYPSYNEQFF. V gene TRBV27 combines with J gene TRBJ2-1; the D is unclear. This CDR3 has 16 residues. The germline gives CDR1 MNHEY, CDR2 SMNVEV (reference sequence). Deletions cut 1 base from V and 0 bases from J, with 10 bases between.

This clonotype was seen repeatedly, ten times or more. The gene calls are TRBV28 and TRBJ2-3; 9 bases fit TRBD2. The V and J ends lost 2 bases and 4 bases, in that order; junction bases with no gene match: 13. The CDR3 runs to 18 residues. Per germline, CDR1 MDHEN and CDR2 SYDVKM. In DNA, the CDR3 is TGTGCCAGCAGTTTAAGTAATCCAAGCGGGGGGACCTCAGATACGCAGTATTTT. Residues: CASSLSNPSGGTSDTQYF.

The rearrangement joins TRBV29-1 to TRBJ2-7; perhaps TRBD1 as D (6 bases). The ends were cut back, 6 bases at V and 2 bases at J, with 17 bases in the middle. CDR1 SQVTM and CDR2 ANQGSEA come from the germline V gene. The CDR3 sequence is 14 residues long. The CDR3 here is CSVYNRDGAYEQYF. The CDR3 coding sequence is TGCAGCGTCTATAACAGGGACGGAGCCTACGAGCAGTACTTC.

This clonotype was seen repeatedly, ten times or more. A single base separates this from a much larger clone, so it may be a read error. The chain uses TRBV6-5 and TRBJ1-1; D gene unclear. Germline-derived CDR1 and CDR2 are MNHEY and SVGAGI. With 0 bases removed from V and 1 base from J, the gap between germline ends came to 3 bases. This CDR3 has 13 residues. The CDR3 sequence: CASSYSANTEAFF. CDR3 coding DNA: TGTGCCAGCAGTTACTCGGCGAACACTGAAGCTTTCTTT.

This clonotype appeared a few times. This sequence joins TRBV11-2 and TRBJ2-7, with 8 positions matching TRBD1. CDR3 size: 18 residues. The germline V gene has CDR1 SGHAT and CDR2 FQNNGV. After removal of 4 bases from V and 3 bases from J, the junction contained 17 bases not matched to a gene. This CDR3 reads CASSSPRTGKLAYYEQYF. The CDR3 DNA reads TGTGCCAGCAGCTCCCCGCGGACAGGGAAGCTCGCTTACTACGAGCAGTACTTC.

This clonotype appeared many times. In DNA form, the CDR3 reads TGTGCCAGCAGTGATGGAGTGGGGTCCCGTTTGGACACTGAAGCTTTCTTT. It is translated as CASSDGVGSRLDTEAFF. The chain carries TRBV6-1 and TRBJ1-1, with D unclear. The CDR3 contains 17 residues. Trimming removed 3 bases at V and 3 bases at J, with 20 bases between. The germline gives CDR1 MNHNS, CDR2 SASEGT.

V usage is TRBV5-8 and J usage is TRBJ2-7; D is ambiguous. CDR1 is SGHTS, CDR2 YDEGEE, per germline. Between the trimmed V and J ends, which lost 2 bases and 9 bases, there was a span of 9 bases. CDR3 length: 11 residues. The CDR3 loop reads CASSLRWGQYF. Here the CDR3 DNA reads TGTGCCAGCAGCTTACGTTGGGGGCAGTACTTC.

The V and J genes are TRBV21-1 and TRBJ2-7. TRBV21-1 is a pseudogene. This CDR3 has 14 amino acids. CDR3 bases: TGTGCCAGCATCTCGGGGTCCGGCCTTTGGTTGAAGTACGTC. Protein product: CASISGSGLWLKYV.

The V and J genes are TRBV6-2 or TRBV6-3 and TRBJ2-1; TRBD2 is a possible D gene (6 bases). Germline assignment: CDR1 MNHEY and CDR2 SVGEGT. Trimming removed 4 bases from V and 4 bases from J, with 20 bases in between. CDR3 length: 17 residues. The CDR3 DNA reads TGTGCCAGCAGTTTCACCGCCGGGACTGGAATTTACAATGAGCAGTTCTTC. Translated, it gives CASSFTAGTGIYNEQFF.

This clonotype was detected many times. The chain combines TRBV12-3 or TRBV12-4 with TRBJ2-3; TRBD1 agrees at 11 bases. The ends lost 6 bases at V and 3 bases at J; junction bases unmatched: 2. The CDR3 sequence is 14 residues long. The CDR3 region is CASRGTGGTDTQYF. The CDR3 nucleotides read TGTGCCAGCAGGGGGACAGGGGGAACAGATACGCAGTATTTT.

This clonotype was recorded many times. The chain combines TRBV28 with TRBJ2-3, with D possibly matching TRBD1 (7 bases). The CDR3 loop spans 16 amino acids. The V end lost 3 bases, the J end lost 6 bases, and 19 bases lay between the germline ends. From germline, CDR1 is MDHEN and CDR2 SYDVKM. For the CDR3, the DNA is TGTGCCAGCAGTTTGCCCAGGGGGGTTGTGTGGGATACGCAGTATTTT. Translating gives CASSLPRGVVWDTQYF.

This clonotype was detected a few times. The V gene is TRBV12-3 or TRBV12-4, the J gene TRBJ2-1, with 9 bases identical to TRBD1. The CDR3 is 16 residues long. The J segment lost 1 base and the V segment lost 7 bases, leaving 8 bases of the junction unmatched. This CDR3 reads CASNAPDRGSYNEQFF. The CDR3 DNA is TGTGCCAGCAACGCCCCGGACAGGGGTTCCTACAATGAGCAGTTCTTC.

This clonotype showed up many times. The rearrangement links TRBV20-1 to TRBJ2-3; 7 bases line up with TRBD1. Trimming removed 2 bases from V and 0 bases from J; junction bases left unmatched: 8. The CDR3 runs to 16 residues. The germline CDR1 and CDR2 sequences are DFQATT and SNEGSKA (reference sequence). The CDR3 DNA is TGCAGTGCTAGAATTAGGGACAGTCCTAGCACAGATACGCAGTATTTT. It translates to CSARIRDSPSTDTQYF.

This clonotype was observed a handful of times. V gene TRBV7-6 combines with J gene TRBJ1-1; no definite D call. Germline V gene lookup returns CDR1 SGHVS and CDR2 FNYEAQ. This CDR3 contains 14 residues. The ends were cut back, 2 bases at V and 3 bases at J, with 10 bases in the middle. CDR3 in DNA: TGTGCCAGCAGCTTAACGGGATCGGACACTGAAGCTTTCTTT. This gives the protein CASSLTGSDTEAFF.

J is TRBJ2-7 and V is TRBV15, with 10 bases lining up with TRBD2. V was pared by 3 bases and J by 4 bases, with 9 bases of the junction left unmatched. Germline CDR1 and CDR2: LNHNV and YYDKDF (reference sequence). This CDR3 has 16 amino acids. The CDR3: CATSRPSGGDMYEQYF. CDR3 nucleotide sequence: TGTGCCACCAGCAGGCCAAGCGGGGGGGATATGTACGAGCAGTACTTC.

The chain links TRBV29-1 to TRBJ2-4; tentatively, D is TRBD2 (5 bases). From germline, CDR1 is SQVTM and CDR2 ANQGSEA. Trimming took off 7 bases at V and 0 bases at J, with 16 bases between the two ends. This CDR3 contains 15 residues. CDR3 sequence (DNA): TGCAGCGCTTCATGGACTTCGCTAGCCAAAAACATTCAGTACTTC. As protein: CSASWTSLAKNIQYF.

Ten or more counts support this clonotype. The J gene is TRBJ2-7, the V gene TRBV29-1; either TRBD1 or TRBD2 may supply D (5 bases each). This CDR3 spans 13 amino acids. Germline-derived CDR1 and CDR2 are SQVTM and ANQGSEA. V shed 7 bases and J shed 7 bases, with 20 bases lying between them. The CDR3 DNA follows: TGCAGCGCCCAGGACCACCATGGGGGTGAGCAGTACGTC. Translation gives CSAQDHHGGEQYV.

CDR3 amino acids: CASSPWTGFDEQFF. The CDR3 nucleotides read TGTGCCAGCAGCCCTTGGACAGGGTTCGATGAGCAGTTCTTC. The rearrangement links TRBV7-9 to TRBJ2-1, with TRBD1 matching 8 bases. The CDR3 has 14 amino acids. Per the germline V gene, CDR1 is SEHNR and CDR2 is FQNEAQ (reference sequence). The J segment lost 8 bases and the V segment lost 5 bases, leaving 8 bases of the junction unmatched.

The V gene is TRBV4-3, the J gene TRBJ2-7; the D gene could be TRBD1 or TRBD2 (6 bases each). This CDR3 is built from 15 residues. V was clipped by 0 bases and J by 4 bases, with 13 bases between them. The germline V gene has CDR1 LGHNA and CDR2 YSLEER. CDR3 protein: CASSQEGGGRYEQYF. The CDR3 DNA follows: TGCGCCAGCAGCCAAGAAGGAGGGGGGAGGTACGAGCAGTACTTC.

The V call is TRBV25-1, the J call TRBJ1-1, with TRBD1 as a possible D gene (5 bases). From germline, CDR1 is MGHDK and CDR2 SYGVNS. This CDR3 comprises 14 residues. Trimming pared 1 base from V and 1 base from J, leaving 7 bases between. The CDR3 DNA reads TGTGCCAGCAGTGAATTAAGGGGGAACACTGAAGCTTTCTTT. Translated: CASSELRGNTEAFF.

This clonotype came up a few times. This sequence joins TRBV25-1 and TRBJ2-3, with 9 bases matching TRBD2. The CDR3 is 15 amino acids. J gave up 1 base and V 4 bases, and 3 bases lay outside the gene matches. The germline V gene encodes CDR1 MGHDK and CDR2 SYGVNS. CDR3 sequence reads: CASSARTSGTDTQYF. CDR3 nucleotide sequence: TGTGCCAGCAGTGCTAGGACTAGCGGCACAGATACGCAGTATTTT.

This clonotype was observed many times. V usage is TRBV20-1 and J usage is TRBJ2-1, with D uncertain. Trimming left V 2 bases short and J 5 bases short, with 19 bases between. Germline CDR1 and CDR2: DFQATT and SNEGSKA (reference sequence). CDR3 length equals 16 residues. The CDR3 DNA sequence: TGCAGTGCTAGAAAGTTCGGACGGACGATTAACAATGAGCAGTTCTTC. The encoded protein is CSARKFGRTINNEQFF.

The table lists this clonotype with many counts. The rearrangement links TRBV4-3 to TRBJ2-7; D unresolved. Germline CDR1 is LGHNA and CDR2 is YSLEER. There are 13 residues in the CDR3. V lost 4 bases and J lost 5, with 12 bases in between. CDR3 coding DNA: TGCGCCAGCAGCCTCGAGGTGGGAAACGAGCAGTACTTC. It encodes CASSLEVGNEQYF.